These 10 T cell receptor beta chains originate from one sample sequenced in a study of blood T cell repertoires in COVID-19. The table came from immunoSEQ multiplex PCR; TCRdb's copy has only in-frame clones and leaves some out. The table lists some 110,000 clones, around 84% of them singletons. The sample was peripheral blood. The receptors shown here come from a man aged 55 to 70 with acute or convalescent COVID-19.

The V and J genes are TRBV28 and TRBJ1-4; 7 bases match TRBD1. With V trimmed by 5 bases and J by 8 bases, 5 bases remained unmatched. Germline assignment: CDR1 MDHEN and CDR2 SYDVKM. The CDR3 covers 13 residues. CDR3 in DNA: TGTGCCAGCAGTCCGGGACAGATCGAAAAACTGTTTTTT. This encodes CASSPGQIEKLFF.

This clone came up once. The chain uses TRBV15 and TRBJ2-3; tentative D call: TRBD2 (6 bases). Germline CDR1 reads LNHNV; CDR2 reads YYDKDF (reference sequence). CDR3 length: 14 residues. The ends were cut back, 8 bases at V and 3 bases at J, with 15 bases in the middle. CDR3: CATGTAGMTDTQYF. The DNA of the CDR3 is TGTGCCACCGGGACTGCAGGGATGACAGATACGCAGTATTTT.

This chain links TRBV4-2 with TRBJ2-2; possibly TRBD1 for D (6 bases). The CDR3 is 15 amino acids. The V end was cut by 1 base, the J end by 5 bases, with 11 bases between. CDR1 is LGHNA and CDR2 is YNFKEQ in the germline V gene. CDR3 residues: CASSQGTARTGELFF. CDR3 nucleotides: TGTGCCAGCAGCCAAGGGACAGCAAGAACCGGGGAGCTGTTTTTT.

CDR3 amino acids: CASSLGLAETTGELFF. The CDR3 region has the DNA TGCGCCAGCAGCTTGGGACTAGCGGAGACCACCGGGGAGCTGTTTTTT. The chain carries TRBV5-1 and TRBJ2-2; 9 bases agree with TRBD2. Trimming at V came to 0 bases and at J to 4 bases, leaving 4 bases not matched to a gene. Germline values: CDR1 SGHRS, CDR2 YFSETQ. The CDR3 contains 16 residues.

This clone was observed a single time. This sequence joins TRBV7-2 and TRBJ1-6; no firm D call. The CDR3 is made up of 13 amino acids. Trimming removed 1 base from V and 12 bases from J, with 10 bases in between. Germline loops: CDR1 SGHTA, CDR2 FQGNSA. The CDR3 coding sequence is TGTGCCAGCAGCTTAGGACGGAACAGACCCCTCCACTTT. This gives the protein CASSLGRNRPLHF.

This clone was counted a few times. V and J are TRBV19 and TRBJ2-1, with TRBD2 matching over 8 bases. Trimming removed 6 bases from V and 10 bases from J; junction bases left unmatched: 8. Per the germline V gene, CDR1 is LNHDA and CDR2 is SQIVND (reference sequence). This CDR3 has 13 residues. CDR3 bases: TGTGCCAGTAGCGGGAGGGCATCGGGGGAGCAGTTCTTC. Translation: CASSGRASGEQFF. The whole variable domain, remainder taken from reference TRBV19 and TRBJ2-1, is DGGITQSPKYLFRKEGQNVTLSCEQNLNHDAMYWYRQDPGQGLRLIYYSQIVNDFQKGDIAEGYSVSREKKESFPLTVTSAQKNPTAFYLCASSGRASGEQFFGPGTRLTVL.

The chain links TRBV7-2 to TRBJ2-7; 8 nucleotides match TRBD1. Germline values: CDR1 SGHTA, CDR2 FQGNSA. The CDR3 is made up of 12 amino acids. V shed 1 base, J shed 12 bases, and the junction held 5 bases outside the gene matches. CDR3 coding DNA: TGTGCCAGCAGCTTAGAACAGGGGGGTTTGTACGTC. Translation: CASSLEQGGLYV.

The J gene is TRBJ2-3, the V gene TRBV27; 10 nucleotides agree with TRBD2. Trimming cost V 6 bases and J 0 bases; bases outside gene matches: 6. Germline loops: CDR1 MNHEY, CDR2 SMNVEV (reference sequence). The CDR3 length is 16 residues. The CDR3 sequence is CASRPGLASSTDTQYF. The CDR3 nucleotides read TGTGCCAGCAGGCCGGGACTAGCGAGTAGCACAGATACGCAGTATTTT.

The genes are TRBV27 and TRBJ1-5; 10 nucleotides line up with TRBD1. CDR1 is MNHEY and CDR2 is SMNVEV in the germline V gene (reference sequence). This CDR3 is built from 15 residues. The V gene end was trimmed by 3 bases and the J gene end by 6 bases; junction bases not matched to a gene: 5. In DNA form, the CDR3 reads TGTGCCAGCAGTTTTGGGGACAGGGGCAGTCAGCCCCAGCATTTT. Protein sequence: CASSFGDRGSQPQHF.

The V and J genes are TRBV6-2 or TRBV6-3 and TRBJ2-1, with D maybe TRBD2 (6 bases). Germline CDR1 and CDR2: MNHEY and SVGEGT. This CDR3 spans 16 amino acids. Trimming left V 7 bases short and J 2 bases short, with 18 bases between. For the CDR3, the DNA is TGTGCCAGCACCCCCCGACTAGTCGTCGCCTACAATGAGCAGTTCTTC. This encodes CASTPRLVVAYNEQFF.